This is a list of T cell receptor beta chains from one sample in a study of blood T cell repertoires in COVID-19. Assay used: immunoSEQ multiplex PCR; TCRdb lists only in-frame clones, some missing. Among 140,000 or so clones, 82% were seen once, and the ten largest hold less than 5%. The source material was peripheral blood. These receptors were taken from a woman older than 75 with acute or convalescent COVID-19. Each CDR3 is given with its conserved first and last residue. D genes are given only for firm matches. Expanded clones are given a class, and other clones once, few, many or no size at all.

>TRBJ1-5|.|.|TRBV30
CAWSRRAGEPQHF
TGTGCCTGGAGTCGGAGGGCTGGGGAGCCCCAGCATTTT
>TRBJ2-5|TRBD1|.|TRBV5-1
CASSLGPGTGEETQYF
TGCGCCAGCAGCTTGGGGCCCGGGACAGGGGAAGAGACCCAGTACTTC
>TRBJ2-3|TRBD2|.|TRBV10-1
CASSGAAAGGGARTDTQYF
TGCGCCAGCAGTGGGGCCGCGGCGGGAGGTGGCGCGCGGACAGATACGCAGTATTTT
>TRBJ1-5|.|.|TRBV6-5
CASSTVVNQPQHF
TGTGCCAGCAGCACAGTTGTCAATCAGCCCCAGCATTTT
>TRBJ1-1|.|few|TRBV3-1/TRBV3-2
CASSPGLSQSTEAFF
TGTGCCAGCAGCCCAGGACTCTCTCAGAGCACTGAAGCTTTCTTT
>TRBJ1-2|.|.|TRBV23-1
CASSQSEGVGPKSYGYTF
TGCGCCAGCAGTCAATCTGAAGGAGTGGGGCCGAAGAGCTATGGCTACACCTTC
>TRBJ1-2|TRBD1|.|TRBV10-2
CASTYDRANYGYTF
TGCGCCAGCACCTATGACAGGGCAAACTATGGCTACACCTTC
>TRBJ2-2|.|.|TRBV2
CASSEESTANTGELFF
TGTGCCAGCAGTGAAGAATCTACAGCGAACACCGGGGAGCTGTTTTTT
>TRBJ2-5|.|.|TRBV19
CASSIAGFSSGDQYF
TGTGCCAGTAGTATCGCAGGGTTCTCTAGTGGGGACCAGTACTTC
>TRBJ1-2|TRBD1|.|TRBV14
CASSSGRTGVGPGYGYTF
TGTGCCAGCAGCTCGGGGCGGACAGGGGTAGGCCCCGGCTATGGCTACACCTTC
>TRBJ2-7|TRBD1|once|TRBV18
CASSPFRDSYEQYF
TGTGCCAGCTCACCTTTTCGGGACAGCTACGAGCAGTACTTC
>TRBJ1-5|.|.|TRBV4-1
CASSQDAGRKDGPQHF
TGCGCCAGCAGCCAAGATGCCGGGAGGAAGGATGGGCCCCAGCATTTT
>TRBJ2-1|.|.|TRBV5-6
CASSSSSLSSYNEQFF
TGTGCCAGCAGCTCATCTAGTCTCAGCTCCTACAATGAGCAGTTCTTC
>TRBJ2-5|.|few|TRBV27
CASSHLGETQYF
TGTGCCAGCAGTCACCTCGGAGAGACCCAGTACTTC
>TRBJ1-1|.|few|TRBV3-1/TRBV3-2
CASSLTGGGTAFF
TGTGCCAGCAGCCTGACTGGCGGAGGGACAGCTTTCTTT
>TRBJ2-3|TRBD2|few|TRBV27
CASSLREGLTDTQYF
TGTGCCAGCAGCCTCCGGGAGGGCCTTACAGATACGCAGTATTTT
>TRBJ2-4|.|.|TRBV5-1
CASSLVWFRDRQNIQYF
TGCGCCAGCAGCTTGGTCTGGTTCAGGGATCGACAGAACATTCAGTACTTC
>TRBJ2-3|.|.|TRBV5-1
CASSLGGPGDTQYF
TGCGCCAGCAGCTTGGGGGGCCCGGGAGATACGCAGTATTTT
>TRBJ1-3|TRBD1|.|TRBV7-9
CASSTKPRGLANTIYF
TGTGCCAGCAGCACGAAGCCTAGGGGGCTTGCAAACACCATATATTTT
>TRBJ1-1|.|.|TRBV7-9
CASSFDPSGPGSEAFF
TGTGCCAGCAGCTTTGACCCGTCCGGGCCGGGGTCTGAAGCTTTCTTT
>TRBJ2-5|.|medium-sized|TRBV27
CASSLYPGAQETQYF
TGTGCCAGCAGTTTATATCCAGGGGCGCAAGAGACCCAGTACTTC
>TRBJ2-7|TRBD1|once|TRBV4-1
CASSLTIQGPEQYF
TGCGCCAGCAGCCTAACAATACAGGGGCCCGAGCAGTACTTC
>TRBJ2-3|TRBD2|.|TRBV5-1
CASSLGSGPRTDTQYF
TGCGCCAGCAGCTTGGGTAGCGGGCCCCGCACAGATACGCAGTATTTT
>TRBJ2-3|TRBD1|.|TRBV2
CASSERTGLDTQYF
TGTGCCAGCAGTGAACGGACAGGGTTAGATACGCAGTATTTT
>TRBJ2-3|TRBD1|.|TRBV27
CASSPRQGSSTDTQYF
TGTGCCAGCAGTCCCCGACAGGGGTCGAGCACAGATACGCAGTATTTT
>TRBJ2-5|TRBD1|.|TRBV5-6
CASSPGTGLETQYF
TGTGCCAGCAGCCCCGGGACAGGGTTGGAGACCCAGTACTTC
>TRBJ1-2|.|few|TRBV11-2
CASSLDRGAYGYTF
TGTGCCAGCAGCTTAGATCGGGGTGCCTATGGCTACACCTTC
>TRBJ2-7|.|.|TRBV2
CASSEQGFPYEQYF
TGTGCCAGCAGTGAACAGGGCTTCCCCTACGAGCAGTACTTC
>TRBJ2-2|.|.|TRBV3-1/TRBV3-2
CASSQFSGFSGELFF
TGTGCCAGCAGCCAGTTCTCCGGGTTCTCCGGGGAGCTGTTTTTT
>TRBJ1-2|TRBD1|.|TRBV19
CASSIEGTGRGGYTF
TGTGCCAGTAGTATTGAAGGGACAGGGCGTGGCGGCTACACCTTC